This record concerns one TCR beta chain sequence. These data come from a study of response to subunit inactivated influenza vaccine. MiXCR was run by TCRdb on the RT-PCR reads, yielding one entry per CDR3 protein. The repertoire has about 150,000 distinct CDR3 sequences, approximately 11% of them found once; the top ten carry around 35%. The CDR3 contains 16 residues. V was pared by 1 base and J by 4 bases, with 16 bases between. The germline V gene has CDR1 SEHNR and CDR2 FQNEAQ (reference sequence). The chain has TRBV7-9 and TRBJ1-2, with D possibly TRBD1 on 6 matching bases. This TCR was recovered from a man aged 50-75 years who received an inactivated influenza vaccine. This specimen consisted of CD8+ T cells sorted from PBMCs, obtained around 25 months after vaccination. Here the CDR3 reads CASSLGSSGALYGYTF. In DNA, the CDR3 is TGTGCCAGCAGCTTAGGGAGCTCGGGGGCCCTCTATGGCTACACCTTC.